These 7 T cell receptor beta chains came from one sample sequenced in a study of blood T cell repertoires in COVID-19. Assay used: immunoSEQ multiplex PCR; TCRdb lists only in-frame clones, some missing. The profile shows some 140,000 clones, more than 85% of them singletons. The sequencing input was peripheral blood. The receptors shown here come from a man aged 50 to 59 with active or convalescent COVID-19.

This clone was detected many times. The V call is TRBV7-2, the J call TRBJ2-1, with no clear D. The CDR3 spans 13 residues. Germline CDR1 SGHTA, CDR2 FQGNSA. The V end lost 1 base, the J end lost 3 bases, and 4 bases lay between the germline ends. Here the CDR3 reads CASSLGHYNEQFF. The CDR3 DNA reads TGTGCCAGCAGCTTAGGGCACTACAATGAGCAGTTCTTC.

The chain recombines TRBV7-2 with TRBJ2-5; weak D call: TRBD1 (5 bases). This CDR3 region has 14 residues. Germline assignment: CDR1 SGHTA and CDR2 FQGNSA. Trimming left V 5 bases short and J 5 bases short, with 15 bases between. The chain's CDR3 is CASSLKAGSETQYF. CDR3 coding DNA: TGTGCCAGCAGCCTAAAGGCAGGGTCGGAGACCCAGTACTTC.

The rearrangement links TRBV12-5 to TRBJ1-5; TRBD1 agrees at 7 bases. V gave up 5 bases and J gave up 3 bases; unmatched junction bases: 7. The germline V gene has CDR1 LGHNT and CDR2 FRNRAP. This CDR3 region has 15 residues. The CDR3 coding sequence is TGTGCTAGTGGTCCTGGGACAGTTAACAATCAGCCCCAGCATTTT. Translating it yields CASGPGTVNNQPQHF.

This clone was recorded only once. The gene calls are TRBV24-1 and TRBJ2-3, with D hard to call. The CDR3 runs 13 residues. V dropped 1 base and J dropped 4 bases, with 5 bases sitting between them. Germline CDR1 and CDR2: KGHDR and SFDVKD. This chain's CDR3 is CATSDFGPDTQYF. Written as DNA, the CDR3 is TGTGCCACCAGTGATTTCGGTCCAGATACGCAGTATTTT.

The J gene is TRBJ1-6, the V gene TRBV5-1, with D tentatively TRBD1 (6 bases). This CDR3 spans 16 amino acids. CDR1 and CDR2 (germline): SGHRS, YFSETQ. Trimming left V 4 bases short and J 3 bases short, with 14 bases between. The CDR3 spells CASSMEDSLYNSPLHF. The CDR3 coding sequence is TGCGCCAGCAGCATGGAGGACAGCCTCTATAATTCACCCCTCCACTTT.

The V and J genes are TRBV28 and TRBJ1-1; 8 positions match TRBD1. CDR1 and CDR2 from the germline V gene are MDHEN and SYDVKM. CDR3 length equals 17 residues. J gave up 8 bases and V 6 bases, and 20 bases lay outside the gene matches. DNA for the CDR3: TGTGCCAGCAGCCCGTACTTAAGGCCGGGGACAGGCTTAGAAGCTTTCTTT. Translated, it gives CASSPYLRPGTGLEAFF.

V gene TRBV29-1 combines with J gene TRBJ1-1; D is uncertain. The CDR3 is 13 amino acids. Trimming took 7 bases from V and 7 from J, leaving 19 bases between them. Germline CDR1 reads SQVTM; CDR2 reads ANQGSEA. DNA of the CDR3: TGCAGCGGCCTTAGGTCGGAGGGCAGTGAAGCTTTCTTT. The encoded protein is CSGLRSEGSEAFF. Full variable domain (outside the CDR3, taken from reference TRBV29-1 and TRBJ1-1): SAVISQKPSRDICQRGTSLTIQCQVDSQVTMMFWYRQQPGQSLTLIATANQGSEATYESGFVIDKFPISRPNLTFSTLTVSNMSPEDSSIYLCSGLRSEGSEAFFGQGTRLTVV.